The clone carrying this T cell receptor beta chain was detected many times. V lost 5 bases and J lost 1, with 12 bases in between. The CDR3 has 14 amino acids. The germline V gene encodes CDR1 SEHNR and CDR2 FQNEAQ (reference sequence). TCRdb used MiXCR to reprocess the 5' RACE reads, holding one entry per CDR3 protein. The table shows roughly 240,000 distinct CDR3 sequences, with approximately 7.3% occurring only once. This sample stems from a study of identical twins. This same sample was also taken into another study, of yellow fever vaccine responses in identical twins.

The specimen was CD8+ T cells sorted from blood. V gene TRBV7-9 combines with J gene TRBJ2-7; D gene unclear. The receptor's source is a woman under 30 in good health. The CDR3 loop reads CASSIEDGSYEQYF. The CDR3 nucleotides read TGTGCCAGCAGCATCGAGGACGGGTCCTACGAGCAGTACTTC. The complete variable domain, with remaining parts taken from reference TRBV7-9 and TRBJ2-7, reads DTGVSQNPRHKITKRGQNVTFRCDPISEHNRLYWYRQTLGQGPEFLTYFQNEAQLEKSRLLSDRFSAERPKGSFSTLEIQRTEQGDSAMYLCASSIEDGSYEQYFGPGTRLTVT.